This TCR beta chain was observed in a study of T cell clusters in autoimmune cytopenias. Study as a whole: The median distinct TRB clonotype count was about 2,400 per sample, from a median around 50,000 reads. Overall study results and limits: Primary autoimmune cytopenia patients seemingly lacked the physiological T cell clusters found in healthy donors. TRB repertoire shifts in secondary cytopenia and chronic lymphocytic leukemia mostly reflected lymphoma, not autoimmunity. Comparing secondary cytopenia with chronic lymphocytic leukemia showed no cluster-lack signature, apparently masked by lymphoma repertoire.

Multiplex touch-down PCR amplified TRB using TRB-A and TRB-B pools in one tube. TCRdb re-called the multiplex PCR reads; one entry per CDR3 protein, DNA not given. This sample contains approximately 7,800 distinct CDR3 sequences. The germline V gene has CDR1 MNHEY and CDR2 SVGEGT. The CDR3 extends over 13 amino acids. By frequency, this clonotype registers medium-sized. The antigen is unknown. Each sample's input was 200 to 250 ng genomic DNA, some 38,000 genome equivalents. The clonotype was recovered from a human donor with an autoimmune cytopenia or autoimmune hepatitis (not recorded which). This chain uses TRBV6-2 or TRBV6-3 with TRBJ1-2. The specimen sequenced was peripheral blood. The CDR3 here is CASRTDGNYGYTF.